This TCR beta chain was observed in a study of T-cell reconstitution after alpha-beta-depleted transplantation in children. It was with unique molecular identifiers that the TCRbeta library was prepared. TCRdb re-derived calls from the PCR reads in MiXCR, one entry per CDR3 protein. This repertoire shows under 850,000 distinct CDR3 sequences, less than 15% found once; its top ten account for 0.79%. The CDR3 consists of 11 residues. V lost 0 bases, J lost 7 bases, and 4 bases lay in between. Germline loops: CDR1 ENHRY, CDR2 SYGVKD. Study-level findings and limits: The study reportedly traced alpha-beta T cells about two months after transplant to several hundred expanded graft clones. One year after transplant, T-cell counts and diversity came mostly from newly produced T cells. Where some patients showed high TCRbeta diversity at day 60, it came from recipient T cells and thymic progenitors that had survived.

Regarding this clonotype: The antigen remains unidentified.

This receptor was identified in a girl aged 2 to 9 with congenital amegakaryocytic thrombocytopenia, due to receive a stem cell transplant. The chain employs TRBV10-3 and TRBJ2-7, with no clear D. Sequences were derived from PBMCs, sampled before TCRalphabeta/CD19-depleted stem cell transplant. DNA of the CDR3: TGTGCCATCAGTGAGTCGGGGGAGCAGTACTTC. Amino acids: CAISESGEQYF.